This paragraph covers one TCR beta chain sequence. Healthy Caucasian individuals from Russia aged roughly 6 to 95 served as donors. Per sample, at least 6 micrograms of total RNA were extracted. The data belong to a study of blood T cells in healthy people across ages. Then a second PCR, running roughly 7 to 11 cycles, was carried out with a sample-barcoded 5' primer and a J-beta primer mix. TCRdb re-analysed the 5' RACE reads in MiXCR, keeping a single row per CDR3 protein. The repertoire has 600,000 to 800,000 distinct CDR3 sequences, around 20% of them found once; the top ten carry roughly 3.9%. Germline CDR1 reads MNHEY; CDR2 reads SMNVEV (reference sequence). The CDR3 length is 14 residues.

The sequenced sample was blood. The chain links TRBV27 to TRBJ2-5; a possible D gene is TRBD2 (5 bases). TRBJ2-1 explains the end of the DNA better; the J call may be wrong. The receptor was isolated from a man in his 70s in good health. This CDR3 reads CASRFKGVGNEQFF. The CDR3, as DNA: TGTGCCAGCAGATTTAAGGGAGTTGGCAATGAGCAGTTCTTC.